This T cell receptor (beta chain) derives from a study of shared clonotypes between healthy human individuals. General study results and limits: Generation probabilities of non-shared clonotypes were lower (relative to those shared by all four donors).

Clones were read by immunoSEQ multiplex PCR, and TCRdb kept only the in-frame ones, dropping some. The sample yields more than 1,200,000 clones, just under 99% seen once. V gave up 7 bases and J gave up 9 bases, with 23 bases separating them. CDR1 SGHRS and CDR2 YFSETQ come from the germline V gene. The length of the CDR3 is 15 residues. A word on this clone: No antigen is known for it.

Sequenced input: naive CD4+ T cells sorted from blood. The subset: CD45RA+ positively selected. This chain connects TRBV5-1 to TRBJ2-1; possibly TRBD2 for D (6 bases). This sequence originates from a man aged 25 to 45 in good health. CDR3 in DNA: TGCGCCAGCCCTCCCACATCTAGCGCCCCCGGTGAGCAGTTCTTC. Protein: CASPPTSSAPGEQFF.